This paragraph reports one T cell receptor beta chain. The antigen is undetermined. The sample belongs to a study of vaccination and CD4 T cells after COVID-19. Study results and caveats: Reactive clone data from convalescent patients indicated a median of about 88% appearing only post-vaccination. Median numbers of SARS-CoV-2-reactive clonotypes increased from around 20 to 38 (not a significant change).

Indicated treatment: roughly nine-day PBMC culture with coronavirus spike peptide pools or control peptides (ViraFEST assay). The germline V gene has CDR1 MGHRA and CDR2 YSYEKL. The CDR3 extends over 15 amino acids. V was shortened by 7 bases and J by 0 bases, with 13 bases between the two germline ends. The Oncomine TCR Beta short-read assay was what sequenced the DNA obtained from cultured CD4+ T cells. MiXCR, run by TCRdb on the PCR reads, gives a single entry per CDR3 protein. The sample yields approximately 19,000 distinct CDR3 sequences, 40% to 60% seen once. The chain has TRBV4-1 and TRBJ1-3, with no clear D. The receptor was isolated from a human donor who had recovered from COVID-19. The sequenced sample was CD4+ T cells from blood, cultured in vitro, obtained before SARS-CoV-2 vaccination. The CDR3 loop reads CASNARADSGNTIYF. As DNA, the CDR3 is TGCGCCAGCAACGCGAGGGCAGACTCTGGAAACACCATATATTTT.